These 23 T cell receptor beta chains were all obtained from the same sample, sequenced in a study of cytomegalovirus exposure and HLA in healthy donors. 13 Jbeta primers and 60 Vbeta primers were used for the PCR. This table comes from immunoSEQ multiplex PCR, and its TCRdb copy is limited to in-frame clones, with some not included. Altogether some 150,000 clones are present, about 79% being singletons, with the ten largest covering about 0.66%. The sample consisted of PBMCs. These receptors all stem from a male donor in good health and CMV-seronegative.

The chain is built from TRBV5-1 and TRBJ2-7; TRBD1 aligns across 9 bases. CDR1 SGHRS and CDR2 YFSETQ come from the germline V gene. The CDR3 spans 14 residues. The junction had 9 bases not matched to a gene; V was cut back by 7 bases and J by 4 bases. CDR3 nucleotide sequence: TGCGCCAGCTCCTACTCGACAGGGGGATACGAGCAGTACTTC. This encodes CASSYSTGGYEQYF.

The chain couples TRBV6-1 to TRBJ1-4; the match to TRBD1 covers 7 bases. The CDR3 covers 15 residues. J was trimmed by 7 bases and V by 7 bases; bases with no gene match: 12. Germline V gene sequence: CDR1 MNHNS, CDR2 SASEGT. The CDR3 sequence: CASTTGDGEVEKLFF. In DNA, the CDR3 is TGTGCCAGCACCACAGGGGACGGTGAAGTTGAAAAACTGTTTTTT.

This clone was counted a few times. The rearrangement joins TRBV30 to TRBJ1-6, with D tentatively TRBD1 (5 bases). Germline V gene lookup returns CDR1 GTSNPN and CDR2 SVGIG (reference sequence). This CDR3 comprises 15 residues. Trimming shortened V by 4 bases and J by 3 bases, and 13 bases separated the two germline ends. DNA of the CDR3: TGTGCCTGGAATCAAGGTCAGGGCTATAATTCACCCCTCCACTTT. Encoded protein: CAWNQGQGYNSPLHF.

J is TRBJ1-2 and V is TRBV19, with 8 positions matching TRBD1. J was trimmed by 3 bases and V by 7 bases; bases with no gene match: 13. The CDR3 contains 16 residues. Germline V CDR1 and CDR2: LNHDA, SQIVND (reference sequence). CDR3 in DNA: TGTGCCAGTAACCCAGGGGGCACGTCGCCATACTATGGCTACACCTTC. Protein: CASNPGGTSPYYGYTF.

The V call is TRBV27, the J call TRBJ1-2; the D is unclear. V shed 2 bases and J shed 4 bases, with 14 bases lying between them. The germline gives CDR1 MNHEY, CDR2 SMNVEV (reference sequence). The CDR3 has 15 amino acids. This CDR3 is CASSLIATDAYGYTF. The DNA of the CDR3 is TGTGCCAGCAGTTTAATCGCCACAGACGCCTATGGCTACACCTTC.

This sequence joins TRBV7-2 and TRBJ2-3, with 7 nucleotides matching TRBD2. Germline V gene data show CDR1 as SGHTA and CDR2 as FQGNSA. Trimming cost V 0 bases and J 0 bases; bases outside gene matches: 0. The CDR3 sequence is 15 residues long. The CDR3 DNA reads as TGTGCCAGCAGCTTAGCTAGCGGGAGCACAGATACGCAGTATTTT. Protein sequence: CASSLASGSTDTQYF.

This chain connects TRBV19 to TRBJ2-5, with TRBD1 identical over 9 bases. There are 13 residues in the CDR3. Germline-derived CDR1 and CDR2 are LNHDA and SQIVND (reference sequence). The ends lost 3 bases at V and 7 bases at J; junction bases unmatched: 3. The CDR3 DNA reads TGTGCCAGTAGTATGACAGGGGGGGGGACCCAGTACTTC. This sequence encodes CASSMTGGGTQYF.

With respect to this clone: One junction end does not reproduce the germline sequence, and a read error may be involved. The chain recombines TRBV4-3 with TRBJ2-1; 11 bases align to TRBD2. The germline CDR1 and CDR2 sequences are LGHNA and YSLEER. The CDR3 covers 16 residues. The DNA of the CDR3 is TGCGCCAGCAGCCAAGATGGACTAGCGGGTTACAATGGGCAGTTCTTC. Its protein is CASSQDGLAGYNGQFF.

DNA of the CDR3: TGTGCCAGCAGCTTAGGGGCTAGCGGGAGCCTTGAGGGAGCCGGGGAGCTGTTTTTT. This translates into CASSLGASGSLEGAGELFF. The rearrangement joins TRBV11-3 to TRBJ2-2, with 10 bases matching TRBD2. The CDR3 totals 19 residues. V lost 1 base and J lost 6; bases outside the gene matches: 14. CDR1 is SGHNT and CDR2 is YENEEA in the germline V gene.

J is TRBJ2-1 and V is TRBV27, with TRBD2 as a possible D gene (6 bases). V gave up 5 bases and J gave up 4 bases, with 12 bases separating them. This CDR3 has 14 amino acids. Germline V gene lookup returns CDR1 MNHEY and CDR2 SMNVEV (reference sequence). CDR3 sequence (DNA): TGTGCCAGCAGTGATGCGGGGAGTTACAATGAGCAGTTCTTC. Amino acids: CASSDAGSYNEQFF.

This chain uses TRBV25-1 with TRBJ1-1; unclear D gene. The CDR3 consists of 16 residues. From germline, CDR1 is MGHDK and CDR2 SYGVNS. V gave up 5 bases and J gave up 5 bases, with 21 bases separating them. In DNA, the CDR3 is TGTGCCAGCAGTCCTACCGGGGTAGGGCCTGGGACTGAAGCTTTCTTT. The encoded protein is CASSPTGVGPGTEAFF.

The gene calls are TRBV6-5 and TRBJ1-1; TRBD1 is a possible D gene (5 bases). The CDR3 length is 14 residues. Germline-derived CDR1 and CDR2 are MNHEY and SVGAGI. The V and J ends lost 3 bases and 4 bases respectively, with 12 bases between them. For the CDR3, the DNA is TGTGCCAGCAGTTATTCTGTGGGGGGCACTGAAGCTTTCTTT. It is translated as CASSYSVGGTEAFF.

The chain joins TRBV6-5 to TRBJ2-7; 12 bases are shared with TRBD2. Losses at the gene ends were 5 bases for V and 2 bases for J; bases not matched to a gene: 1. From germline, CDR1 is MNHEY and CDR2 SVGAGI. The CDR3 sequence is 14 residues long. The CDR3 DNA reads TGTGCCAGCAGTCGACTAGCGGGAGCCTACGAGCAGTACTTC. Its translation: CASSRLAGAYEQYF.

V usage is TRBV7-2 and J usage is TRBJ2-5, with TRBD1 matching over 7 bases. The ends lost 2 bases at V and 4 bases at J; junction bases unmatched: 1. Germline assignment: CDR1 SGHTA and CDR2 FQGNSA. The length of the CDR3 is 13 residues. CDR3 sequence reads: CASSLPGGETQYF. In nucleotides, the CDR3 is TGTGCCAGCAGCTTACCAGGGGGAGAGACCCAGTACTTC.

The V gene is TRBV12-5, the J gene TRBJ2-2; D is possibly TRBD1 (6 bases). CDR3 size: 15 residues. V was pared by 8 bases and J by 4 bases, with 17 bases between. Germline values: CDR1 LGHNT, CDR2 FRNRAP. The CDR3 spells CASRPRGKGTGELFF. CDR3 DNA: TGTGCTAGTAGACCCAGGGGTAAGGGCACCGGGGAGCTGTTTTTT.

This chain links TRBV7-2 with TRBJ2-6; 8 nucleotides match TRBD1. The CDR3 spans 18 residues. After removal of 5 bases from V and 0 bases from J, the junction contained 9 bases not matched to a gene. Germline V gene data show CDR1 as SGHTA and CDR2 as FQGNSA. CDR3 nucleotide sequence: TGTGCCAGCAGCAACCGGGACAGGCGCAACTCTGGGGCCAACGTCCTGACTTTC. Translated: CASSNRDRRNSGANVLTF.

The chain employs TRBV4-3 and TRBJ1-1, with TRBD1 identical over 7 bases. V was pared by 0 bases and J by 3 bases, with 13 bases of the junction left unmatched. The CDR3 loop spans 18 amino acids. Germline CDR1 and CDR2: LGHNA and YSLEER. The CDR3 is CASSQELSRGQGDTEAFF. CDR3 nucleotide sequence: TGCGCCAGCAGCCAAGAGTTATCCCGAGGGCAGGGGGACACTGAAGCTTTCTTT.

This sequence joins TRBV6-6 and TRBJ1-4; no clear D. The V end lost 2 bases, the J end lost 0 bases, and 10 bases lay between the germline ends. Looked up from germline, CDR1 is MNHNY and CDR2 is SVGAGI (reference sequence). This CDR3 has 16 residues. The CDR3 sequence: CASSYAGEATNEKLFF. The CDR3, as DNA: TGTGCCAGCAGTTACGCGGGAGAAGCAACTAATGAAAAACTGTTTTTT.

The rearrangement links TRBV25-1 to TRBJ2-1; 12 positions agree with TRBD2. Trimming cost V 10 bases and J 6 bases; bases outside gene matches: 13. CDR3 length: 16 amino acids. Germline assignment: CDR1 MGHDK and CDR2 SYGVNS. CDR3 coding DNA: TGTGCCACCTCCAAAGGGGGACTAGCGGGCGCCAATGAGCAGTTCTTC. Translated: CATSKGGLAGANEQFF.

CDR3 coding DNA: TGTGCCAGCTCACCAATCCGGGGGGATAATTCACCCCTCCACTTT. It translates to CASSPIRGDNSPLHF. V usage is TRBV18 and J usage is TRBJ1-6; a possible D gene is TRBD1 (5 bases). V lost 2 bases to trimming and J lost 5 bases, with 10 bases between them. This CDR3 region has 15 residues. Germline V gives CDR1 KGHSH, CDR2 LQKENI.

This clone has only one observation. The rearrangement joins TRBV5-1 to TRBJ2-1; tentatively, D is TRBD2 (5 bases). The V gene lost 0 bases and the J gene lost 1 base, with 8 bases spanning the gap. This CDR3 is 15 amino acids long. Germline V gene sequence: CDR1 SGHRS, CDR2 YFSETQ. Here the CDR3 reads CASSLDEGSYNEQFF. The CDR3, as DNA: TGCGCCAGCAGCTTGGATGAGGGTTCCTACAATGAGCAGTTCTTC.

The CDR3 bases are TGTGCCAGCAGTTCCGATACAGGGGCCTATGGCTACACCTTC. Its translation: CASSSDTGAYGYTF. This chain uses TRBV27 with TRBJ1-2; 7 nucleotides match TRBD1. Germline values: CDR1 MNHEY, CDR2 SMNVEV (reference sequence). Unmatched junction bases numbered 6, after V lost 4 bases and J lost 4 bases. The CDR3 runs 14 residues.

This chain links TRBV10-3 with TRBJ1-1; TRBD1 aligns across 8 bases. Germline-derived CDR1 and CDR2 are ENHRY and SYGVKD. The CDR3 runs 14 residues. The J segment lost 7 bases and the V segment lost 4 bases, leaving 8 bases of the junction unmatched. This chain's CDR3 is CAISGTGTIDEAFF. The CDR3 nucleotides read TGTGCCATCAGTGGGACAGGGACAATTGATGAAGCTTTCTTT.